The 2 T cell receptor beta chains listed next were all sequenced from one sample in a study of CD8 T cells in Susac syndrome. After extraction with the RNeasy kit, roughly 0.45 to 1 ug of the RNA was reverse transcribed using random hexamers. Using its own MiXCR run on the immunoSEQ multiplex PCR reads, TCRdb lists one record per CDR3 protein. The repertoire has around 200,000 distinct CDR3 sequences, 85% to 95% of them found once; the top ten carry 0.095% to 0.12%. Input material: CD4+ T cells from PBMCs. These receptors were taken from a human donor in good health.

This sequence joins TRBV4-1 and TRBJ1-5, with unresolved D. The germline V gene has CDR1 MGHRA and CDR2 YSYEKL. This CDR3 is built from 14 residues. Deletions cut 0 bases from V and 9 bases from J, with 12 bases between. CDR3 in amino acids: CASSQEGRDGPQHF. CDR3 coding DNA: TGCGCCAGCAGCCAAGAGGGCCGCGATGGGCCCCAGCATTTT.

The V call is TRBV2, the J call TRBJ2-5; D may be TRBD1 (6 bases). Germline CDR1 SNHLY, CDR2 FYNNEI. V gave up 3 bases and J gave up 5 bases, with 13 bases separating them. The CDR3 is 14 amino acids. The CDR3 coding sequence is TGTGCCAGCAGTGAGGCGGCAGGGGTTGAGACCCAGTACTTC. Amino acid sequence: CASSEAAGVETQYF.